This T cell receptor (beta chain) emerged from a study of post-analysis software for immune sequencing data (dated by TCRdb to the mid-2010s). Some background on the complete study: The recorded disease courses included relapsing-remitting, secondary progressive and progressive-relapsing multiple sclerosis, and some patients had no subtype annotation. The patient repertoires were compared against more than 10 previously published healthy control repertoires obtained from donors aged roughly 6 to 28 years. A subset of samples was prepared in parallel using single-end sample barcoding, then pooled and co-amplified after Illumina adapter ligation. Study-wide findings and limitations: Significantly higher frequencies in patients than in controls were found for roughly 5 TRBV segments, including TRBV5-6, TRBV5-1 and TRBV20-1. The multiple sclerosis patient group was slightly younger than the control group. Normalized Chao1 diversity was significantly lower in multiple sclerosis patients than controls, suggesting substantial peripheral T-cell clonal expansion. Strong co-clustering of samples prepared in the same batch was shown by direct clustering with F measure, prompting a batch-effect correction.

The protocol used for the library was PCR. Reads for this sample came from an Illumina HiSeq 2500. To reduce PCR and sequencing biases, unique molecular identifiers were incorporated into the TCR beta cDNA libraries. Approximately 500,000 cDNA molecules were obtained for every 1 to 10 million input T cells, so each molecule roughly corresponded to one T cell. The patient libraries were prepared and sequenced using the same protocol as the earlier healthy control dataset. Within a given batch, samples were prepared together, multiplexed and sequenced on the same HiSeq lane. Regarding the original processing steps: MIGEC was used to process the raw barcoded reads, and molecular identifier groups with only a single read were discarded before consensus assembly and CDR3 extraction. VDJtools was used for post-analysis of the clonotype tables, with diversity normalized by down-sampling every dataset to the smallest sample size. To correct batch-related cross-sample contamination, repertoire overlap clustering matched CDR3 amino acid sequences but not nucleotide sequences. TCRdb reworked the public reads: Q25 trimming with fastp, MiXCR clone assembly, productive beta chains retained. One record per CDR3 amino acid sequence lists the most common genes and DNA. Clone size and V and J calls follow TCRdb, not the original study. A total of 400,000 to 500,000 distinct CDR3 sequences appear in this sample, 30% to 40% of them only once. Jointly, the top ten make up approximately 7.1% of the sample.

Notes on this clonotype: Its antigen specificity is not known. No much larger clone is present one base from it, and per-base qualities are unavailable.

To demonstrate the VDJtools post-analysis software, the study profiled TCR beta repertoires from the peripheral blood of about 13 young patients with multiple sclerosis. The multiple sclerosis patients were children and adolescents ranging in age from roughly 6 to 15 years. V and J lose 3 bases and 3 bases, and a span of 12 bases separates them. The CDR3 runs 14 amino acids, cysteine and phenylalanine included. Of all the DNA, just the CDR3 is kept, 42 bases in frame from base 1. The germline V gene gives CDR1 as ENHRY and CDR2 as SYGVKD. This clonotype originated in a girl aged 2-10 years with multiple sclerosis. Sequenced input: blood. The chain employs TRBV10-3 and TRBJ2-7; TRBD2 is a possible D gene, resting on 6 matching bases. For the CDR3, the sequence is CAISDYSGNYEQYF. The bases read TGTGCCATCAGTGATTATAGCGGCAACTACGAGCAGTACTTC.